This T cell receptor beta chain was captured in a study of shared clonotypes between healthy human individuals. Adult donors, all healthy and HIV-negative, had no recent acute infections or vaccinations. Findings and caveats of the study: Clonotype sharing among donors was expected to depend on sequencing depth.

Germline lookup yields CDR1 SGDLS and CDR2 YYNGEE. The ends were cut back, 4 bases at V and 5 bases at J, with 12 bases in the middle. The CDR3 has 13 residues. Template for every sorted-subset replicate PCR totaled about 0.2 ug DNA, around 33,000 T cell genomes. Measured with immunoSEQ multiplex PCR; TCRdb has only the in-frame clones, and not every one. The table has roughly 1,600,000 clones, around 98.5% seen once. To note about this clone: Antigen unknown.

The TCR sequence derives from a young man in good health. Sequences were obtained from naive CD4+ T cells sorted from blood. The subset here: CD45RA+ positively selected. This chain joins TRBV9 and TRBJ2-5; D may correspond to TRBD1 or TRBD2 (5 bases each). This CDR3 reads CASSRGAFETQYF. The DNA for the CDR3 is TGTGCCAGCAGCAGAGGGGCGTTTGAGACCCAGTACTTC.